These T cell receptor beta chains were read from a single sample in a study of T cell responses to AZD1222 COVID-19 vaccine. Measured with immunoSEQ multiplex PCR; TCRdb has only the in-frame clones, and not every one. This table holds more than 95,000 clones, 70% to 90% found once. Sequencing was performed on peripheral blood, taken on day 0 of AZD1222 vaccination. These receptors originate from an adult in good health. The CDR3 runs from the conserved cysteine through the conserved F or W. The D gene is left open where the match is weak. Clone size is given for some rows only: seen once, a few or many times, or a class if the clone is expanded.

cdr3_nt | cdr3_aa | v_call | d_call | clone_size | j_call
TGTGCCAGCAGCTCATATTTAGCGGGGGGGTACAATGAGCAGTTCTTC | CASSSYLAGGYNEQFF | TRBV5-4 | TRBD2 | NA | TRBJ2-1
TGCAGTGCTAGAGGGGGAGATACGCAGTATTTT | CSARGGDTQYF | TRBV20-1 | NA | NA | TRBJ2-3
TGTGCCAGCAGTTCCTACAGGGGGCGCGACCGGACCGGGGAGCTGTTTTTT | CASSSYRGRDRTGELFF | TRBV2 | TRBD1 | NA | TRBJ2-2
TGTGCCACCAGTGATTCGGGACGGGGGGTTACTCAGCCCCAGCATTTT | CATSDSGRGVTQPQHF | TRBV24-1 | NA | NA | TRBJ1-5
TGCAGCGTTCTTCCGGGACCCGGGGAGCAGTACTTC | CSVLPGPGEQYF | TRBV29-1 | NA | NA | TRBJ2-7
TGTGCCAGCAGCCAAGGACTAGCGGGAGGTCGCAATGAGCAGTTCTTC | CASSQGLAGGRNEQFF | TRBV3-1/TRBV3-2 | TRBD2 | NA | TRBJ2-1
TGTGCCAGCAGCTACGGCGCACCCCCTGACTACAATGAGCAGTTCTTC | CASSYGAPPDYNEQFF | TRBV5-8 | NA | NA | TRBJ2-1
TGCGCCAGCAGCTTGAACACATTGAACACTGAAGCTTTCTTT | CASSLNTLNTEAFF | TRBV5-1 | NA | NA | TRBJ1-1
TGCGCCAGCAGCCAACTGACGGCCCTGAACACTGAAGCTTTCTTT | CASSQLTALNTEAFF | TRBV4-1 | NA | NA | TRBJ1-1
TGTGCCAGCAGTTTATGGGGACAGAATAACTATGGCTACACCTTC | CASSLWGQNNYGYTF | TRBV28 | TRBD1 | NA | TRBJ1-2
TGCGCCAGCAGCCAAGTAGCACAGGGGACCTACGAGCAGTACTTC | CASSQVAQGTYEQYF | TRBV4-1 | TRBD1 | NA | TRBJ2-7
TGCGCCAGCAGCCAAGAATGGGGACAGAGACTTAATGAGCAGTTCTTC | CASSQEWGQRLNEQFF | TRBV4-3 | TRBD1 | NA | TRBJ2-1
TGTGCCAGCGGACGGACAGGGACAGAGACCCAGTACTTC | CASGRTGTETQYF | TRBV2 | TRBD1 | NA | TRBJ2-5
TGTGCCAGCAGTACCGGGACAGGGTGGTATCGAGAGACCCAGTACTTC | CASSTGTGWYRETQYF | TRBV25-1 | TRBD1 | once | TRBJ2-5
TGTGCCAGCAGCTTGTTTTTGGCTAGCGGGAGTCAGAATGAGCAGTTCTTC | CASSLFLASGSQNEQFF | TRBV7-8 | TRBD2 | NA | TRBJ2-1
TGTGCCAGCAGTTACGCGGGGACAGGACCCGCTGGCTACACCTTC | CASSYAGTGPAGYTF | TRBV6-2/TRBV6-3 | TRBD1 | NA | TRBJ1-2
TGTGCCAGTAGTATCTCAGTTGTAGATACGCAGTATTTT | CASSISVVDTQYF | TRBV19 | NA | NA | TRBJ2-3